This record concerns one T cell receptor (beta chain) sequence. This entry belongs to a study of blood T cell repertoires in COVID-19. About the research overall: Researchers got acute and convalescent COVID-19 samples from the United States, Italy and Spain. PBMCs, B-cell-depleted T cells, or T cells provided the cDNA or gDNA that made up the material.

Original handling: Reference gene primer amplification gave estimated nucleated cell counts. Measured with immunoSEQ multiplex PCR; TCRdb has only the in-frame clones, and not every one. The V and J calls and clone size come from that table; D and trimming were worked out from the DNA. In the table there are fewer than 85,000 clones, approximately 87% of which are singletons. This clonotype was obtained from a man aged 45-65 years with active COVID-19. Sequencing was carried out using peripheral blood.

CDR3 region: CASSTTGVDEQYF. In DNA, the CDR3 is TGTGCCAGCTCAACTACAGGGGTAGACGAGCAGTACTTC. The chain is built from TRBV18 and TRBJ2-7; TRBD1 agrees at 7 bases. J gave up 5 bases and V 5 bases, and 6 bases lay outside the gene matches. Germline assignment: CDR1 KGHSH and CDR2 LQKENI. The CDR3 loop spans 13 amino acids.